This T cell receptor beta chain was identified in a study of T cells in Graves' hyperthyroidism and ophthalmopathy. The diagnostic basis comprised clinical symptoms, serum thyroxine and TRAb, thyroid ultrasound and orbital computed tomography. V lost 0 bases and J 3 bases, leaving 11 bases between the germline ends. The CDR3 covers 16 residues. Amplification of TCR beta CDR3 regions was performed using RNA transcripts as template. First-round RT-PCR of the TCR CDR3 relied on the HTBI primer set. One entry per CDR3 protein, called by TCRdb with MiXCR from the multiplex PCR reads. The top ten clones hold roughly 3.4% of a sample with about 610,000 distinct CDR3 sequences, approximately 15% of them seen once. General study results and limits: Expanded thyroid clonotypes (above 0.001) were mostly also found in blood.

To note about this clonotype: Its antigen is undetermined.

The origin of this receptor is a woman between 40 and 55 years old with Graves' ophthalmopathy. V is TRBV12-3 or TRBV12-4 and J is TRBJ2-2; D unresolved. Sequencing input: blood. CDR3 loop: CASSLAVIWDTGELFF. In nucleotides, the CDR3 is TGTGCCAGCAGTTTAGCGGTTATCTGGGACACCGGGGAGCTGTTTTTT.